This T cell receptor beta chain appears in the sequencing data of a study of human T cells and chemical hapten exposure. The time point here: pre-sensitization, week 0. Treatment meaning: therapeutic diphenylcyclopropenone sensitization with weekly scalp DPC. Germline CDR1 MGHRA, CDR2 YSYEKL. CDR3 size: 14 residues. The trim removed 3 bases at V and 2 bases at J, leaving 1 base unmatched. TCRdb fed the RACE reads into MiXCR, producing one record per CDR3 protein. The repertoire holds fewer than 300,000 distinct CDR3 sequences, with over 7.5% as singletons. This clonotype has just a few counts. This specimen was whole blood, taken in connection with sensitization to the hapten diphenylcyclopropenone (DPC). The chain links TRBV4-1 to TRBJ2-1, with 7 nucleotides matching TRBD1. The clonotype originates from a man aged 18-30 years with alopecia areata. Some clones in this sample may be carry-over from other donors' samples. The CDR3 here is CASSHGTAYNEQFF. In DNA, the CDR3 is TGCGCCAGCAGCCACGGGACAGCCTACAATGAGCAGTTCTTC.